One sample yielded the 20 T cell receptor beta chains listed below, sequenced in a study of siplizumab effects on memory and regulatory T cells. Profiled with immunoSEQ multiplex PCR; TCRdb holds only in-frame clones, not every one. The sample has 100,000 or so clones, 85% to 95% seen once. The specimen sequenced was Tregs sorted from blood. These receptors all come from a human donor in good health.

This clone has just a few counts. The rearrangement joins TRBV4-1 to TRBJ2-7, with D maybe TRBD1 (6 bases). The CDR3 runs 15 residues. The V gene lost 0 bases and the J gene lost 7 bases, with 16 bases spanning the gap. Germline V CDR1 and CDR2: MGHRA, YSYEKL. CDR3: CASSQDRGGVLEQYF. The DNA for the CDR3 is TGCGCCAGCAGCCAAGATCGAGGGGGAGTCCTGGAGCAGTACTTC.

This rearrangement joins TRBV5-6 to TRBJ2-3, with D maybe TRBD2 (6 bases). Trimming pared 0 bases from V and 3 bases from J, leaving 11 bases between. The CDR3 sequence is 15 residues long. Germline V gene data show CDR1 as SGHDT and CDR2 as YYEEEE. As DNA, the CDR3 is TGTGCCAGCAGCTTGGTGGGTCGGGGGACAGATACGCAGTATTTT. It encodes CASSLVGRGTDTQYF.

V and J are TRBV5-1 and TRBJ2-6; perhaps TRBD1 as D (5 bases). The V and J ends lost 4 bases and 3 bases respectively, with 14 bases between them. CDR3 size: 16 residues. The germline gives CDR1 SGHRS, CDR2 YFSETQ. The CDR3 loop is CASSGIGVFGANVLTF. The CDR3 region has the DNA TGCGCCAGCAGCGGGATAGGGGTCTTTGGGGCCAACGTCCTGACTTTC.

This rearrangement joins TRBV29-1 to TRBJ1-4; D perhaps matches TRBD1 (5 bases). This CDR3 comprises 11 residues. CDR1 and CDR2 from the germline V gene are SQVTM and ANQGSEA. V dropped 7 bases and J dropped 4 bases, with 7 bases sitting between them. The CDR3 is CSGRGNEKLFF. The DNA of the CDR3 is TGCAGCGGAAGGGGTAATGAAAAACTGTTTTTT.

The V and J genes are TRBV27 and TRBJ1-2, with D possibly TRBD1 on 5 matching bases. Germline lookup yields CDR1 MNHEY and CDR2 SMNVEV (reference sequence). The CDR3 is made up of 12 amino acids. V gave up 5 bases and J gave up 7 bases, with 11 bases separating them. The CDR3 reads CASSMGVGGYTF. The CDR3 nucleotides are TGTGCCAGCAGTATGGGGGTGGGTGGCTACACCTTC.

The chain recombines TRBV7-9 with TRBJ1-2; no clear D. Germline V gene sequence: CDR1 SEHNR, CDR2 FQNEAQ (reference sequence). This CDR3 contains 13 residues. V dropped 8 bases and J dropped 5 bases, with 15 bases sitting between them. The CDR3 DNA reads as TGTGCCAGCCTCGGTTCCGGGAGATATGGCTACACCTTC. Its protein is CASLGSGRYGYTF.

The chain carries TRBV29-1 and TRBJ2-3; D gene ambiguous. The CDR3 spans 13 residues. The germline gives CDR1 SQVTM, CDR2 ANQGSEA. The V gene lost 7 bases and the J gene lost 5 bases, with 16 bases spanning the gap. The CDR3 DNA sequence: TGCAGCGCTGGGCAACCCCAAGTAGATACGCAGTATTTT. It codes for CSAGQPQVDTQYF.

The chain is built from TRBV27 and TRBJ1-1; D is uncertain. V shed 5 bases and J shed 1 base, with 17 bases lying between them. Germline CDR1 reads MNHEY; CDR2 reads SMNVEV (reference sequence). This CDR3 is built from 16 residues. The CDR3 DNA sequence: TGTGCCAGCAGTCCCCAGCGTGTGTTACCGAACACTGAAGCTTTCTTT. It is translated as CASSPQRVLPNTEAFF.

The chain links TRBV10-3 to TRBJ1-2, with TRBD1 matching 9 bases. The germline V gene encodes CDR1 ENHRY and CDR2 SYGVKD. The J segment lost 7 bases and the V segment lost 3 bases, leaving 9 bases of the junction unmatched. The CDR3 has 15 amino acids. CDR3 in DNA: TGTGCCATCAGTGAAACCGGGACAGGGTACTCTGGCTACACCTTC. It yields the protein CAISETGTGYSGYTF.

The chain couples TRBV28 to TRBJ1-1; D ambiguous. V lost 3 bases and J lost 10, with 15 bases in between. Looked up from germline, CDR1 is MDHEN and CDR2 is SYDVKM. CDR3 length: 13 amino acids. CDR3 loop: CASSFLRALGAFF. CDR3 in DNA: TGTGCCAGCAGTTTCCTCAGAGCGCTAGGAGCTTTCTTT.

The V call is TRBV5-4, the J call TRBJ1-1; no clear D gene. The CDR3 loop spans 14 amino acids. V dropped 0 bases and J dropped 2 bases, with 8 bases sitting between them. Germline values: CDR1 SGHNT, CDR2 YYREEE (reference sequence). CDR3 in DNA: TGTGCCAGCAGCTTGGACAGATATAACACTGAAGCTTTCTTT. It codes for CASSLDRYNTEAFF. The full variable domain, completed using reference TRBV5-4 and TRBJ1-1, is ETGVTQSPTHLIKTRGQQVTLRCSSQSGHNTVSWYQQALGQGPQFIFQYYREEENGRGNFPPRFSGLQFPNYSSELNVNALELDDSALYLCASSLDRYNTEAFFGQGTRLTVV.

CDR3 sequence reads: CASSYRGPRRGQYF. The DNA of the CDR3 is TGTGCCAGCAGTTACAGGGGACCCCGTCGTGGCCAGTACTTC. This chain uses TRBV6-5 with TRBJ2-5, with D possibly being TRBD1 or TRBD2 (5 bases each). The CDR3 runs 14 residues. In germline, CDR1 is MNHEY, CDR2 SVGAGI. Trimming stripped 2 bases from V and 10 bases from J, with 17 bases between.

Here the CDR3 reads CASSLSGNVNSPLHF. The CDR3 coding sequence is TGTGCCAGCAGTTTGAGCGGGAACGTGAATTCACCCCTCCACTTT. The gene calls are TRBV27 and TRBJ1-6; D is unclear. The germline V gene encodes CDR1 MNHEY and CDR2 SMNVEV (reference sequence). Trimming removed 3 bases from V and 7 bases from J, with 13 bases in between. CDR3 size: 15 residues.

This clone appeared a single time. V gene TRBV6-5 combines with J gene TRBJ2-7; D is possibly TRBD1 (6 bases). The V gene lost 4 bases and the J gene lost 0 bases, with 10 bases spanning the gap. CDR3 length: 14 residues. Germline V lookup: CDR1 MNHEY, CDR2 SVGAGI. This CDR3 reads CASSFRGSSYEQYF. DNA for the CDR3: TGTGCCAGCAGTTTTAGGGGGTCCTCCTACGAGCAGTACTTC.

The J gene is TRBJ2-3, the V gene TRBV27; D is possibly TRBD2 (5 bases). V was trimmed by 6 bases and J by 4 bases, leaving 26 bases between them. The germline V gene encodes CDR1 MNHEY and CDR2 SMNVEV (reference sequence). The length of the CDR3 is 18 residues. The CDR3 is CASRRIRSGGSGADTQYF. The CDR3 DNA sequence: TGTGCCAGCAGACGGATCCGCAGCGGTGGGAGTGGGGCAGATACGCAGTATTTT.

The gene calls are TRBV6-1 and TRBJ2-1; TRBD1 is a possible D gene (5 bases). The germline gives CDR1 MNHNS, CDR2 SASEGT. V dropped 1 base and J dropped 13 bases, with 17 bases sitting between them. There are 14 residues in the CDR3. For the CDR3, the DNA is TGTGCCAGCAGTGAAGGGGGCCTCCGGATGATACAGTTCTTC. It specifies CASSEGGLRMIQFF.

The gene calls are TRBV6-5 and TRBJ1-5; unclear D gene. From germline, CDR1 is MNHEY and CDR2 SVGAGI. V was clipped by 1 base and J by 6 bases, with 7 bases between them. The CDR3 is 13 residues long. CDR3 sequence (DNA): TGTGCCAGCAGTTACTATCCATTTCAGCCCCAGCATTTT. Translation gives CASSYYPFQPQHF.

The CDR3 protein is CASSLGYRRTSRRDWVLYEQYF. The CDR3 DNA is TGTGCCAGCAGCTTAGGGTACCGAAGAACGTCACGGCGGGATTGGGTACTCTACGAGCAGTACTTC. The gene calls are TRBV7-8 and TRBJ2-7; a weak D match, TRBD2 (6 bases). V dropped 1 base and J dropped 3 bases, with 34 bases sitting between them. This CDR3 is built from 22 residues. Germline V gene data show CDR1 as SGHVS and CDR2 as FQNEAQ. Complete variable domain (other parts from reference TRBV7-8 and TRBJ2-7): GAGVSQSPRYKVAKRGQDVALRCDPISGHVSLFWYQQALGQGPEFLTYFQNEAQLDKSGLPSDRFFAERPEGSVSTLKIQRTQQEDSAVYLCASSLGYRRTSRRDWVLYEQYFGPGTRLTVT.

The chain recombines TRBV10-2 with TRBJ2-7, with 12 bases that match TRBD2. The junction had 8 bases not matched to a gene; V was cut back by 8 bases and J by 6 bases. The CDR3 has 14 residues. Germline V CDR1 and CDR2: WSHSY, SAAADI. The chain's CDR3 is CASRRLAGESEQYF. CDR3 DNA: TGCGCCAGCCGTAGACTAGCGGGAGAAAGCGAGCAGTACTTC.

The genes are TRBV2 and TRBJ1-4; D may be TRBD1 (5 bases). The CDR3 spans 13 residues. V lost 7 bases and J lost 3, with 9 bases in between. Germline V CDR1 and CDR2: SNHLY, FYNNEI. The CDR3 DNA reads TGTGCCAGCATCGGACATGCTAATGAAAAACTGTTTTTT. Protein product: CASIGHANEKLFF.